This section outlines one T cell receptor (beta chain) sequence together with its context. The CDR3 extends over 15 amino acids. Deletions cut 2 bases from V and 0 bases from J, with 13 bases between. In germline, CDR1 is SQVTM, CDR2 ANQGSEA. The data were taken from a study of human T cells and chemical hapten exposure. In TCRdb, the RACE reads were re-called with MiXCR into one record per CDR3 protein. The sample consists of about 89,000 distinct CDR3 sequences, 11% of them appearing once. The time point denotes: pre-sensitization, week 0. The sample's treatment: therapeutic diphenylcyclopropenone sensitization with weekly scalp DPC.

The chain combines TRBV29-1 with TRBJ1-1, with a weak D call TRBD1 (5 bases). This TCR derives from a woman aged 60-75 years with alopecia areata. Some clones in this sample may be carry-over from other donors' samples. Sequenced here: whole blood, sampled in connection with sensitization to the hapten diphenylcyclopropenone (DPC). This CDR3 is CSVETQGRMNTEAFF. DNA of the CDR3: TGCAGCGTTGAAACTCAGGGCCGCATGAACACTGAAGCTTTCTTT.